This T cell receptor (beta chain) emerged from a study of tumor and adjacent non-tumor tissue in lung cancer. Study details: The cohort had under 15 adenocarcinoma, a couple of squamous cell and 1 small cell patients.

Study outcomes and limitations: TCR diversity was significantly greater in tumor than normal lung tissue.

No cell sorting was done before RNA was extracted from the tissue. This non-tumor lung sample came from over 3 cm beyond the tumor edge. The CDR3 sequence is 15 residues long. The V gene's germline CDR1 is MGHRA and CDR2 YSYEKL. TCRbeta libraries were built with three rounds of nested PCR, modified from ARM-PCR. TCRdb called the multiplex PCR reads again in MiXCR, with one record for every CDR3 protein. The sample has almost 75,000 distinct CDR3 sequences, about two thirds seen once; the top ten hold roughly 26%. On this clonotype: Its antigen is as yet unknown. The junction departs from the called germline gene at one end, perhaps through a read error.

This chain uses TRBV4-1 with TRBJ2-7, with a weak D call TRBD1 (6 bases). The receptor was derived from a woman between 50 and 59 years old with non-small cell lung cancer. Sequenced input: distant non-tumor lung tissue. In DNA, the CDR3 is TGCGCCAGCAGCCCCGGGACATCCACCCCCAACGAGCAGTATTTC. It encodes CASSPGTSTPNEQYF.